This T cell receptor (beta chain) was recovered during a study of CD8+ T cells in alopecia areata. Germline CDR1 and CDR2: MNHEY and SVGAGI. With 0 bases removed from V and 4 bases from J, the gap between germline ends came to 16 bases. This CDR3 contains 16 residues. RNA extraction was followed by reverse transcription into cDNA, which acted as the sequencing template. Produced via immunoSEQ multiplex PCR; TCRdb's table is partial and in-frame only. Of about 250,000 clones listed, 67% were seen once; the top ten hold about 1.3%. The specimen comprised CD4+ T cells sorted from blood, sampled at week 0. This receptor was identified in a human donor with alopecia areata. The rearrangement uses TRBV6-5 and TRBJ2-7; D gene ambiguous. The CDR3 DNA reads TGTGCCAGCAGTTACTCGCACAGCTTAGATAGATACGAGCAGTACTTC. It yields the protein CASSYSHSLDRYEQYF.